The source of this T cell receptor (beta chain) is a study of patients and donors after allogeneic stem cell transplantation. A single record per CDR3 protein comes from TCRdb applying MiXCR to the RT-PCR reads. In the table there are about 89,000 distinct CDR3 sequences, roughly 50% of which are singletons. The CDR3 covers 14 residues. The trim removed 6 bases at V and 3 bases at J, leaving 4 bases unmatched. CDR1 is SQVTM and CDR2 is ANQGSEA in the germline V gene. This clonotype was obtained from a human donor who was either an allogeneic HSCT recipient or a stem cell or donor lymphocyte infusion donor (not recorded which). It is not recorded whose cells these are; they may come from a transplant donor. What was sequenced was blood, either unsorted or a sorted T cell fraction (not recorded which). The rearrangement links TRBV29-1 to TRBJ2-1; 11 positions agree with TRBD2. Written as DNA, the CDR3 is TGCAGCGTCGTACTAGCGGGAGTCTACAATGAGCAGTTCTTC. Its protein product is CSVVLAGVYNEQFF.